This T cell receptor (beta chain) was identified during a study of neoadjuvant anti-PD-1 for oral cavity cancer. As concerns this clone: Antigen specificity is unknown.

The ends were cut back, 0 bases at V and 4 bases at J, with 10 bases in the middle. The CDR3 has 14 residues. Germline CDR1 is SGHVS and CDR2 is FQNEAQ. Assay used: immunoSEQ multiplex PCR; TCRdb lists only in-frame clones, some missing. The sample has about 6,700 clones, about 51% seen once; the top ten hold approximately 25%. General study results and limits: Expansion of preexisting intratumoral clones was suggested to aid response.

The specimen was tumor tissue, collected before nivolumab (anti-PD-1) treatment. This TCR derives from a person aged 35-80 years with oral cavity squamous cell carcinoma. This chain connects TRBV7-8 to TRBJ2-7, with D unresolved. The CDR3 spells CASSLAGPLYEQYF. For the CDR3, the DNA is TGTGCCAGCAGCTTAGCCGGGCCATTGTACGAGCAGTACTTC.